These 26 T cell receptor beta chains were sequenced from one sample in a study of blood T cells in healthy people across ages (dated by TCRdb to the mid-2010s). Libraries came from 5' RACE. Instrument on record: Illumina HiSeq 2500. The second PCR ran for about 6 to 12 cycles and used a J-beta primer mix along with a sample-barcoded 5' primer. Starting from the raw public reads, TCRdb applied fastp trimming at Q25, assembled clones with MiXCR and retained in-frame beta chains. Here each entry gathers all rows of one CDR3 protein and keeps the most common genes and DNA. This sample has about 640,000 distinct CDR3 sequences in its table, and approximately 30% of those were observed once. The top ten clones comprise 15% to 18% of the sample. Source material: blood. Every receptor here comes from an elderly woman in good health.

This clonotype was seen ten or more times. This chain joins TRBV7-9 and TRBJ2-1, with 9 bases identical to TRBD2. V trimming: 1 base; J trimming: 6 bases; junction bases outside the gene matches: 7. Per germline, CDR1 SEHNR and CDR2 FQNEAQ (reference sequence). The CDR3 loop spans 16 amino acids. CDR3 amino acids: CASSLERTSASNEQFF. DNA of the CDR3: TGTGCCAGCAGCTTAGAAAGGACTAGCGCCTCCAATGAGCAGTTCTTC.

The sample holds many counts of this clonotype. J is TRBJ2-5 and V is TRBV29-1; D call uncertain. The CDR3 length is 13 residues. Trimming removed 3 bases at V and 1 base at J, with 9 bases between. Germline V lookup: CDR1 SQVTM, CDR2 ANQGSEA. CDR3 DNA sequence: TGCAGCGTTGAGTGGGCTTCCCAAGAGACCCAGTACTTC. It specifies CSVEWASQETQYF.

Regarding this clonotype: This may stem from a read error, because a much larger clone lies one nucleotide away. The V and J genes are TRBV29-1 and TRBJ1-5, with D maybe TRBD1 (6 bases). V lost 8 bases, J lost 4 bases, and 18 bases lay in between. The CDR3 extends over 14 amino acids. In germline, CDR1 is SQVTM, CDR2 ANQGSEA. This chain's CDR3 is CSTAEGGGNQPQHF. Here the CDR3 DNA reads TGCAGCACTGCGGAAGGGGGAGGGAATCAGCCCCAGCATTTT.

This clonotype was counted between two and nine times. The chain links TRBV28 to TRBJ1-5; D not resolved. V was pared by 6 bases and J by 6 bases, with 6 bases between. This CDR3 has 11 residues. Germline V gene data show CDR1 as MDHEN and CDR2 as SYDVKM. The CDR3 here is CASRSFQPQHF. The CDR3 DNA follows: TGTGCCAGCAGGTCGTTTCAGCCCCAGCATTTT.

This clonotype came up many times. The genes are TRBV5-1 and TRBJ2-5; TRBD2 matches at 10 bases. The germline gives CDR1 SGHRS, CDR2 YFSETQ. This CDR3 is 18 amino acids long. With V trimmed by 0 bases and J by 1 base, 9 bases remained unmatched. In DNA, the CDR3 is TGCGCCAGCAGCTTGGCCGGGGGTAGCGGGGGGATCCAAGAGACCCAGTACTTC. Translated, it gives CASSLAGGSGGIQETQYF.

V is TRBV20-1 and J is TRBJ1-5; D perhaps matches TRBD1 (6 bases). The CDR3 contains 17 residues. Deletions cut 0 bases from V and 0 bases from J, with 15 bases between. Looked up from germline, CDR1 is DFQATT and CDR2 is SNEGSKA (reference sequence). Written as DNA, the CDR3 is TGCAGTGCTAGAGATGGCGGGGGGCGAATTAGCAATCAGCCCCAGCATTTT. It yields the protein CSARDGGGRISNQPQHF.

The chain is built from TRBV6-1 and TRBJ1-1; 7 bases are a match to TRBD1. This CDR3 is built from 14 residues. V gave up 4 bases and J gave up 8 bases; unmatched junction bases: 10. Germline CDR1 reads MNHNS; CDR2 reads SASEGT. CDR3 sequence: CASSVDRVAGEAFF. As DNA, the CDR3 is TGTGCCAGCAGTGTCGACAGGGTCGCGGGGGAAGCTTTCTTT.

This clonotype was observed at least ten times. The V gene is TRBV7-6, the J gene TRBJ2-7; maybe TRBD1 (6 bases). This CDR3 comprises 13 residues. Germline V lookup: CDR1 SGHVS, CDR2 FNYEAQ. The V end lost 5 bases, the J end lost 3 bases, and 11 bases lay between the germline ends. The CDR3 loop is CASSVETGYEQYF. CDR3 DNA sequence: TGTGCCAGCAGCGTTGAGACAGGCTACGAGCAGTACTTC.

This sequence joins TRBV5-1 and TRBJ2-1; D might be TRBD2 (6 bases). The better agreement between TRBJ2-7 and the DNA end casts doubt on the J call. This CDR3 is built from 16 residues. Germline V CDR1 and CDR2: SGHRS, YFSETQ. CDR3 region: CASNSISSGSYNEQYF. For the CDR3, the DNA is TGCGCCAGCAACTCTATCTCCAGCGGGTCCTACAATGAGCAGTACTTC.

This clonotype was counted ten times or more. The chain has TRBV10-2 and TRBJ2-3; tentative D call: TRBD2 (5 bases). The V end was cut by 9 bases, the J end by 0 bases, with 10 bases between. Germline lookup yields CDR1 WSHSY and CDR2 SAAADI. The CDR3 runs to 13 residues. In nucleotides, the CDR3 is TGCGCCAGTCAGCTAGCTAGCACAGATACGCAGTATTTT. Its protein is CASQLASTDTQYF.

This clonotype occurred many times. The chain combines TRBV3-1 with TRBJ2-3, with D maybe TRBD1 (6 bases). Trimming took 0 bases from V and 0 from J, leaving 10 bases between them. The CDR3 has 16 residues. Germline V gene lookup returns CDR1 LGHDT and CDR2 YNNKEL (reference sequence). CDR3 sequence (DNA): TGTGCCAGCAGCCAAGAATGGGACATGAGCACAGATACGCAGTATTTT. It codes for CASSQEWDMSTDTQYF.

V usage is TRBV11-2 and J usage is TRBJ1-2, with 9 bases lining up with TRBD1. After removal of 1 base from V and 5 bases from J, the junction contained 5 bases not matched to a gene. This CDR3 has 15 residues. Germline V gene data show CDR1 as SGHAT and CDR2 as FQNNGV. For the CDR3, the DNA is TGTGCCAGCAGCTTAGTTGGGGACAGGGTATATGGCTACACCTTC. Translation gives CASSLVGDRVYGYTF.

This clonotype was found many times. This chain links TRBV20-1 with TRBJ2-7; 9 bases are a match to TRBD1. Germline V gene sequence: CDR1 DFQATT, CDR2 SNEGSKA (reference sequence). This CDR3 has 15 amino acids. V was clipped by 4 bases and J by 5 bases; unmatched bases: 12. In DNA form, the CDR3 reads TGCAGTGCTAAGACCGGACAGGGGATAAGAAACGAGCAGTACTTC. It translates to CSAKTGQGIRNEQYF.

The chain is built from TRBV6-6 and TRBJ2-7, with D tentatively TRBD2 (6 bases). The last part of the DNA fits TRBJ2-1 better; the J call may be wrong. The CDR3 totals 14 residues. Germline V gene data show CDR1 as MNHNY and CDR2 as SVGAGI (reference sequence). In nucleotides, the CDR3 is TGTGCCAGCAGGTACGGGGGTGAGTCCTACGAGCAGTTCTTC. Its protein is CASRYGGESYEQFF.

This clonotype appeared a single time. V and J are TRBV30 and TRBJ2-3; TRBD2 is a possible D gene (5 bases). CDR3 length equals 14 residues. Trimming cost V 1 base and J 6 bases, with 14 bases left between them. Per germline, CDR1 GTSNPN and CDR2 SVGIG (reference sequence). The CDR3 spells CAWSAPSPTDTQYF. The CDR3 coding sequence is TGTGCCTGGAGTGCCCCTAGCCCCACCGATACGCAGTATTTT.

CDR3 sequence reads: CASSWGTGNTEAFF. CDR3 DNA sequence: TGCGCCAGCAGCTGGGGGACGGGGAACACTGAAGCTTTCTTT. The chain employs TRBV5-1 and TRBJ1-1; a weak D match, TRBD1 (5 bases). From germline, CDR1 is SGHRS and CDR2 YFSETQ. V was cut by 3 bases and J by 1 base, with 10 bases left in between. There are 14 residues in the CDR3. The full variable domain, with the rest looked up from reference TRBV5-1 and TRBJ1-1, is KAGVTQTPRYLIKTRGQQVTLSCSPISGHRSVSWYQQTPGQGLQFLFEYFSETQRNKGNFPGRFSGRQFSNSRSEMNVSTLELGDSALYLCASSWGTGNTEAFFGQGTRLTVV.

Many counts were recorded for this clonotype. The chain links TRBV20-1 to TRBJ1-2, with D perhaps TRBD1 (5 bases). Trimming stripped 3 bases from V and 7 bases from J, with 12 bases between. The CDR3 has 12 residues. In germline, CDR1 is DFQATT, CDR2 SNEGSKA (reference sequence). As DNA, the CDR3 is TGCAGTGCTAGTCCCGGGACTCTTGGCTACACCTTC. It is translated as CSASPGTLGYTF.

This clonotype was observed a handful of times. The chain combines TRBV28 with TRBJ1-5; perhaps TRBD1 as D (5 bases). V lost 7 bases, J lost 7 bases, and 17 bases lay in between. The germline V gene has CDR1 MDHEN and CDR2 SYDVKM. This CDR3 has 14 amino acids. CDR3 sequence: CASKEGIRQQPQHF. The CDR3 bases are TGTGCCAGCAAAGAGGGGATACGCCAGCAGCCCCAGCATTTT.

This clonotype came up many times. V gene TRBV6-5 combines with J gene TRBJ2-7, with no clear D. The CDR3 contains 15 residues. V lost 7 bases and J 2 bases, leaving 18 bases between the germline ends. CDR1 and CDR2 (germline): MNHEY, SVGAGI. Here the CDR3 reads CASNPSDPYPYEQYF. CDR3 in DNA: TGTGCCAGCAACCCTTCGGACCCCTACCCCTACGAGCAGTACTTC.

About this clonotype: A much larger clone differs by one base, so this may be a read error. The CDR3 loop reads CASSQDRSTGANHPFNYGYTF. The DNA of the CDR3 is TGCGCCAGCAGCCAAGATCGCTCCACAGGAGCCAACCACCCCTTCAACTATGGCTACACCTTC. The rearrangement joins TRBV4-1 to TRBJ1-2; perhaps TRBD1 as D (5 bases). V gave up 0 bases and J gave up 2 bases, with 28 bases separating them. The CDR3 runs 21 residues. Germline V lookup: CDR1 MGHRA, CDR2 YSYEKL.

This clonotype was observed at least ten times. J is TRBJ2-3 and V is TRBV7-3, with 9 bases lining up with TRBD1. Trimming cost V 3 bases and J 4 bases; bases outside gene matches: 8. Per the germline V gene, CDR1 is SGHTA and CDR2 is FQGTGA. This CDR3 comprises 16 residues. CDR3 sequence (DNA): TGTGCCAGCAGCTTGACGGGACAGGGCATGGCAGATACGCAGTATTTT. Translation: CASSLTGQGMADTQYF.

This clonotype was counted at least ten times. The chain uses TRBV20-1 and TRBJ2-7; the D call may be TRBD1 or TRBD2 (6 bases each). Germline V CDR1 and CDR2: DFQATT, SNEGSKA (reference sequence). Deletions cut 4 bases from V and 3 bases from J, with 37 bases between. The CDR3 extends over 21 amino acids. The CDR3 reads CSATSGGETGHGSGNNYEQYF. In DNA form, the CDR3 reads TGCAGTGCTACCTCCGGGGGCGAGACAGGTCACGGTTCCGGGAACAACTACGAGCAGTACTTC.

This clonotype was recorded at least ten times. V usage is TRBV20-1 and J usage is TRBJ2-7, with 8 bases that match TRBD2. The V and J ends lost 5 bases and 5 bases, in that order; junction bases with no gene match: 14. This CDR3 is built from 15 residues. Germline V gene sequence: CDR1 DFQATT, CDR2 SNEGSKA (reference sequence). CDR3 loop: CSAWDGGGSRNEQYF. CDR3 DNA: TGCAGTGCTTGGGACGGGGGGGGATCGCGTAACGAGCAGTACTTC.

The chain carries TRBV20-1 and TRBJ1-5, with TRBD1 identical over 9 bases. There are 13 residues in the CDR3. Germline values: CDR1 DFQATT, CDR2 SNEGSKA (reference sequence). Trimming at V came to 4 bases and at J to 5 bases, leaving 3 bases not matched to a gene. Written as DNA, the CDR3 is TGCAGTGCTACCCGGGACAGGGATCAGCCCCAGCATTTT. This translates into CSATRDRDQPQHF.

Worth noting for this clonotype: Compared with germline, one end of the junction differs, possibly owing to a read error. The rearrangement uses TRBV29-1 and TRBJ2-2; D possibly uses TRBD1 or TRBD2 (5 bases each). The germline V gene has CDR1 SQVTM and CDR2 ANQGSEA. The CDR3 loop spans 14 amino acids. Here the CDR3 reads CSVTTDRNTGERFF. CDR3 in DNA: TGCAGCGTTACCACCGACAGAAACACCGGGGAGCGGTTTTTT.

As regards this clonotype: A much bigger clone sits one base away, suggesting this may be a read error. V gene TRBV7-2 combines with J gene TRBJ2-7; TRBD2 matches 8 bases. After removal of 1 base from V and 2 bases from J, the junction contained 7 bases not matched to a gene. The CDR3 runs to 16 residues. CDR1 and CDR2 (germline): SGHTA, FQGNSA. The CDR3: CASSLGSGGMTYEQYF. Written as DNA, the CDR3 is TGTGCCAGCAGCTTAGGTTCGGGGGGGATGACCTACGAGCAGTACTTC.